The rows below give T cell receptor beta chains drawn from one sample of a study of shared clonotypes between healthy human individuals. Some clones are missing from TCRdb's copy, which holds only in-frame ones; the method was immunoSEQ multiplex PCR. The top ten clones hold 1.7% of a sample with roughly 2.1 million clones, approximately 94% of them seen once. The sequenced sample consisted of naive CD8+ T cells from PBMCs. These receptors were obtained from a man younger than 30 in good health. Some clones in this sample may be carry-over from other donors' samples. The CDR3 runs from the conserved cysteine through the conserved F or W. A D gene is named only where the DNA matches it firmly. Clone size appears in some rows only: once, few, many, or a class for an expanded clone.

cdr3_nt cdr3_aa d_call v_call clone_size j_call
TGTGCCAGCAGTCCTAGGGGTGGCGGCAATCAGCCCCAGCATTTT CASSPRGGGNQPQHF NA TRBV28 NA TRBJ1-5
TGTGCCAGCAGCGTAGGAGGGCAGCGATATGGCTACACCTTC CASSVGGQRYGYTF NA TRBV9 NA TRBJ1-2
TGTGCCAGCAGCTCCCCGGACGTCTCGGAGACCCAGTACTTC CASSSPDVSETQYF NA TRBV7-6 NA TRBJ2-5
TGTGCCAGCAGCTTGGGTATTGGGGCCAAGGACTTC CASSLGIGAKDF NA TRBV5-4 NA TRBJ2-7
TGTGCCAGCAGCTTGGAGGACAGGGGGGGTGACCAGTACTTC CASSLEDRGGDQYF TRBD1 TRBV5-6 NA TRBJ2-5
TGTGCCAGCAGCGCTCGACTAGCGGGAGGGGAGACCCAGTACTTC CASSARLAGGETQYF TRBD2 TRBV9 NA TRBJ2-5
TGTGCCAGCAGTATCCGACAGGGTGGACATATCGGGGAGCTGTTTTTT CASSIRQGGHIGELFF TRBD1 TRBV27 NA TRBJ2-2
TGTGCCAGCGGGGTCAACCGGGACAGGGTAGACTACAATGAGCAGTTCTTC CASGVNRDRVDYNEQFF TRBD1 TRBV28 NA TRBJ2-1
TGTGCCAGCAACCTCGCGGACAGGGGCCACGAGCAGTACTTC CASNLADRGHEQYF TRBD1 TRBV7-9 NA TRBJ2-7
TGTGCCAGTACCCGACGAGGCACTGAAGCTTTCTTT CASTRRGTEAFF NA TRBV19 NA TRBJ1-1
TGTGCCAGCAGCTCTAACACAGGGGGCGGCAATCAGCCCCAGCATTTT CASSSNTGGGNQPQHF TRBD1 TRBV7-9 NA TRBJ1-5
TGTGCCAGCAGCTTAGGGACGGGCAGTGAGCAGTTCTTC CASSLGTGSEQFF NA TRBV7-6 NA TRBJ2-1
TGTGCCAGCAGCGTTGACGGGCCCTATGGCTACACCTTC CASSVDGPYGYTF NA TRBV9 once TRBJ1-2
TGTGCCAGTGGCGAGAATGAGCAGTTCTTC CASGENEQFF NA TRBV6-5 NA TRBJ2-1
TGTGCCAGCAGCCAAGTCGAAGGGGACGTGACCCAGTACTTC CASSQVEGDVTQYF NA TRBV4-2 NA TRBJ2-5
TGTGCCAGTAGTATTTGGTCCCAGCTCAATCAGCCCCAGCATTTT CASSIWSQLNQPQHF NA TRBV19 NA TRBJ1-5
TGTGCCAGCAGCCCGGGCGGTACCGGGGAGCTGTTTTTT CASSPGGTGELFF NA TRBV9 once TRBJ2-2
TGTGCCAGCAGCTCCTTTAGCGGGAGCTACAATGAGCAGTTCTTC CASSSFSGSYNEQFF TRBD2 TRBV11-2 NA TRBJ2-1
TGTGCCAGCAGCTTAGCGGGCCCGGACAGGGGATTGAATGGCTACACCTTC CASSLAGPDRGLNGYTF TRBD1 TRBV7-9 NA TRBJ1-2
TGCGCCAGCAGCTTGGGTGAGGAAGGGACGGGAGAAAAACTGTTTTTT CASSLGEEGTGEKLFF NA TRBV5-1 NA TRBJ1-4
TGTGCCAGCAGTTACAGGGTCGACACCGGGGAGCTGTTTTTT CASSYRVDTGELFF NA TRBV6-5 NA TRBJ2-2
TGTGCCAGTAGTATAGATCTGGGCGTCGGGGAGCTGTTTTTT CASSIDLGVGELFF NA TRBV19 NA TRBJ2-2
TGTGCCAGCAGTGAAGTAGATCGGCTCGAGCAGTACTTC CASSEVDRLEQYF NA TRBV2 NA TRBJ2-7
TGTGCCAGCAGTTTATCTAGCCTAGCGGGGTTGCCCTATGAGCAGTTCTTC CASSLSSLAGLPYEQFF TRBD2 TRBV27 NA TRBJ2-1
TGTGCCAGCAGCCCGAACAACAGGGGGGACGAGTTCTTC CASSPNNRGDEFF TRBD1 TRBV27 NA TRBJ2-1
TGCGCCAGCAGCCAGGGACTAGCCGGAGAGCAGTTCTTC CASSQGLAGEQFF TRBD2 TRBV4-3 NA TRBJ2-1
TGTGCCAGCAGCGGGACAGAATCTCCCTACGAGCAGTACTTC CASSGTESPYEQYF TRBD1 TRBV2 NA TRBJ2-7
TGTGCCAGCAGCTCTTACCCGGCGGGGACTAGGGCCCAAGAGACCCAGTACTTC CASSSYPAGTRAQETQYF TRBD2 TRBV7-9 NA TRBJ2-5
TGCGCCAGCAGCCAAGGACCGGGACGTCGGAGCAATCAGCCCCAGCATTTT CASSQGPGRRSNQPQHF NA TRBV4-1 NA TRBJ1-5
TGTGCCAGCAGTGTTGCAGGGAGCGAGCAGTACTTC CASSVAGSEQYF NA TRBV2 NA TRBJ2-7
TGTGCCAGCAGCTTAGAAAGGACACCCACCTACGAGCAGTACTTC CASSLERTPTYEQYF NA TRBV7-9 NA TRBJ2-7
TGCAGCGTTGAAGGAGGTAGCGGGATGCCGGTGGGCACAGATACGCAGTATTTT CSVEGGSGMPVGTDTQYF TRBD2 TRBV29-1 NA TRBJ2-3
TGTGCCAGCAGCCCTCCCGGGACTAGCGGTTACAATGAGCAGTTCTTC CASSPPGTSGYNEQFF TRBD2 TRBV11-2 NA TRBJ2-1
TGTGCCAGCAGCCTCGGGACTAGCGGGAGACAAGAGACCCAGTACTTC CASSLGTSGRQETQYF TRBD2 TRBV5-6 once TRBJ2-5
TGTGCCAGCAGGGACCCCGGGACAGGGAATGAGCAGTTCTTC CASRDPGTGNEQFF TRBD1 TRBV2 NA TRBJ2-1
TGTGCCAGCAGCAAGAAGCGGGAGGGCCAAGTCACCGGGGAGCTGTTTTTT CASSKKREGQVTGELFF NA TRBV21-1 NA TRBJ2-2
TGTGCCAGCAGCTTGACGTGGGCGGCGGGGAATGAGCAGTTCTTC CASSLTWAAGNEQFF NA TRBV11-2 NA TRBJ2-1
TGTGCCAGTAGCAGAGCGGGAGCATTCTACGAGCAGTACTTC CASSRAGAFYEQYF TRBD2 TRBV19 NA TRBJ2-7